The subject of this entry is one TCR beta chain. The antigen is undetermined. The sample belongs to a study of identical twins. Study-level points and caveats: Partial confounding of zero-insertion analyses by invariant MAIT and iNKT cells was possible.

Via MiXCR, TCRdb re-called the 5' RACE reads, giving one row per CDR3 protein. This repertoire shows about 260,000 distinct CDR3 sequences, roughly 7% found once; its top ten account for roughly 3.6%. The CDR3 totals 14 residues. Germline V CDR1 and CDR2: DFQATT, SNEGSKA (reference sequence). With 5 bases removed from V and 4 bases from J, the gap between germline ends came to 14 bases. These data were likewise used in another study, on yellow fever vaccine responses in identical twins. According to that study: In identical twins, vaccine T cell responses appeared partly shared and partly individual.

The chain recombines TRBV20-1 with TRBJ1-4; the D gene is possibly TRBD1 (6 bases). What was sequenced was memory (CD45RO+) T cells sorted from blood. This receptor was obtained from a woman younger than 30 in good health. The CDR3 is CSAPDRRYNEKLFF. The CDR3 DNA reads as TGCAGTGCTCCCGACAGGCGATATAATGAAAAACTGTTTTTT.